The source of this T cell receptor beta chain is a study of blood T cell repertoires in COVID-19. Overall study context: Acute-phase and convalescent COVID-19 samples originated in the United States, Italy and Spain. The analysed material was cDNA or gDNA that came from T cells, B-cell-depleted T cells, or PBMCs.

In the authors' methods: From reference gene primer amplification, estimates of nucleated cell counts were derived. Clones were sequenced by immunoSEQ multiplex PCR, and TCRdb holds only the in-frame ones, with some missing. The V and J calls and clone size are taken from that table; D and trimming were inferred from the DNA. The sample comprises 45,000 to 55,000 clones, 88% of which are singletons, and approximately 3.7% rests with the top ten. CDR3 length: 16 amino acids. CDR1 SGHDN and CDR2 FVKESK come from the germline V gene. V shed 5 bases and J 2 bases; nucleotides not matched to a gene: 9. This clone showed up just once.

What was sequenced was peripheral blood. The chain carries TRBV14 and TRBJ2-3; 8 nucleotides line up with TRBD2. The TCR was taken from a human donor in a cohort sampled during active COVID-19. CDR3 region: CASSKREGRFTDTQYF. The CDR3 DNA is TGTGCCAGCAGCAAACGGGAGGGCCGTTTCACAGATACGCAGTATTTT.